What follows is one T cell receptor (beta chain) and its context. The specificity of this receptor is unknown. Base qualities are missing; no much larger clone stands one base away. TCRbeta CDR3 regions were amplified from genomic DNA by means of the immunoSEQ Assay, a bias-controlled multiplex PCR. In the authors' own workflow: Nucleated cell counts per sample were estimated from amplification of reference gene primers within the assay. Sequence reads were collapsed and filtered to measure the absolute abundance of every unique TCRbeta CDR3 rearrangement. For each sample, productive Simpson clonality was calculated by taking the square root of Simpson's diversity index across productive rearrangements. TCRdb holds this immuneACCESS table with in-frame rearrangements only. Some clones are missing; in checked studies, unresolved V genes explain under half, and the rest has no known cause. That table supplies the V and J calls and clone size; D and trimming were determined from the DNA. A total of almost 200,000 clones appear in this sample, around 92% of them only once. Clones ranked in the top ten supply approximately 7.6% of the sample.

Participants in the prospective study were aged roughly 18 to 95 years, lived in over 20 United States geographic areas, and enrolled through a virtual design. To assign participants to cohorts, the prospective study relied on clinical history that participants themselves reported in a screening survey and a study questionnaire. For ImmuneRACE Cohort 3, a participant was defined as recovered based on two consecutive negative NP/OP PCR tests, clearance by a healthcare professional, or resolution of symptoms. In the prospective study, mobile phlebotomists collected whole blood, serum and a nasopharyngeal or oropharyngeal swab from each participant. Prospective study participants could optionally give additional blood draws and questionnaires over a roughly 2-month period. Prospective study blood samples were shipped either frozen or at room temperature before DNA extraction. These data come from a study of blood T cell repertoires in COVID-19 (dated by TCRdb to the early 2020s). The study in broad terms: Samples from collaborators originated in the United States, Italy and Spain and spanned both the acute and convalescent phases of COVID-19. The prospective study material was composed of cDNA or gDNA derived from T cells, B-cell-depleted T cells, or PBMCs. Subjects who had been exposed to COVID-19, were actively infected with it, or had recovered from it provided the deeply sampled blood TCRbeta repertoires that made up the dataset. The repertoires were made available in a free public database intended to serve as a resource for research on the immune response to SARS-CoV-2. Samples came from the ongoing ImmuneRACE study (first 160 participants) plus 1,254 subjects from 6 global collaborators. Nearly every sample came with metadata listing a de-identified subject ID, COVID-19 status, age in years and sex. Where HLA class I and class II types were available, the types were taken from metadata supplied by the sample provider, not from assay-based typing. Results the study describes overall, beyond this receptor: How much clinical and demographic metadata was included differed by source and by participant, and the metadata was provided uncurated.

The clonotype originates from a woman aged 18 to 35 who had recovered from COVID-19. Sequencing was carried out using PBMCs or T cells enriched from blood (not recorded which).

The DNA sequence reads TGTGCCAGCAGCCAAGACTGGGGCAGTCAGCAGTTCTTC. Translated, it gives CASSQDWGSQQFF. This chain joins TRBV14 to TRBJ2-1; the best D guess is TRBD1, with 5 bases matching. At the junction V is shortened by 0 bases and J by 11 bases, with 11 bases in between. The germline V gene encodes CDR1 SGHDN and CDR2 FVKESK. The CDR3 holds 13 amino acids from the cysteine to the phenylalanine. Solely the CDR3 DNA is kept, with 39 bases framed from the first base.